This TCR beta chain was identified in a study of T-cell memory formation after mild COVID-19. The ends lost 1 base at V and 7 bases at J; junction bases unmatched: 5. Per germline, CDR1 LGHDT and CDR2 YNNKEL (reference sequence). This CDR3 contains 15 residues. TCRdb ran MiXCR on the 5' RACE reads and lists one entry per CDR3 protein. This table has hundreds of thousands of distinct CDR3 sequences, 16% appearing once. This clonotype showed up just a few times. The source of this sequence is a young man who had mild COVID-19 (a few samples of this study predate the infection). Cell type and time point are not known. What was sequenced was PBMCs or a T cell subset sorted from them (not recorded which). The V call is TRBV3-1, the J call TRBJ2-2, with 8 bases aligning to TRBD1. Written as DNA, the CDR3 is TGTGCCAGCAGCCAAGCCCAGGGGGCCGGCGGGGAGCTGTTTTTT. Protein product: CASSQAQGAGGELFF.